The rows below give T cell receptor beta chains drawn from one sample of a study of PD-1 blockade in classical Hodgkin lymphoma. Only in-frame clones appear in the TCRdb table, and some are missing; sequencing was by immunoSEQ multiplex PCR. The data contain 55,000 to 80,000 clones, 88% of them singletons. The material was peripheral blood mononuclear cells (PBMCs), obtained at baseline. The receptor source for this set is a human donor with classical Hodgkin lymphoma. Both conserved end residues are part of each CDR3. The D gene is left open where the match is weak. Clone size, where shown, is once, few, many, or a class for clones that have expanded.

. | . | TRBJ2-5 | TRBV19 | TGTGCCAGTAGTATGGGGGGGGGACATCGAGCCCAAGAGACCCAGTACTTC | CASSMGGGHRAQETQYF
. | TRBD1 | TRBJ2-6 | TRBV9 | TGTGCCAGCAGCGTAGCGAGGGGGCCGGGTGGGGCCAACGTCCTGACTTTC | CASSVARGPGGANVLTF
few | . | TRBJ1-6 | TRBV5-1 | TGCGCCAGCAGCTTGGAGCCGGTTTCACCCCTCCACTTT | CASSLEPVSPLHF
. | . | TRBJ1-1 | TRBV6-4 | TGTGCCAGCAGCGCCGGGACACTGAACACTGAAGCTTTCTTT | CASSAGTLNTEAFF
. | . | TRBJ1-1 | TRBV7-2 | TGTGCCAGCAAGCGACAGACGATGGGGGGAGCTTTCTTT | CASKRQTMGGAFF
. | TRBD1 | TRBJ2-2 | TRBV30 | TGTGCCTGCTGGGGACAGGTGGGGACCGGGGAGCTGTTTTTT | CACWGQVGTGELFF
. | . | TRBJ2-1 | TRBV5-6 | TGTGCCAGCAGCGCCGGGGACTCCTACAATGAGCAGTTCTTC | CASSAGDSYNEQFF
. | . | TRBJ1-1 | TRBV19 | TGTGCCAGTAGTGGAATTCCTGGGAGAGCTTTCTTT | CASSGIPGRAFF
. | TRBD2 | TRBJ2-7 | TRBV19 | TGTGCCAGTTCCCAGGGAGGGACCTACGAGCAGTACTTC | CASSQGGTYEQYF
. | . | TRBJ2-2 | TRBV6-1 | TGTGCCAGCAGTGAGCAGTACACCGGGGAGCTGTTTTTT | CASSEQYTGELFF
. | . | TRBJ2-7 | TRBV30 | TGTGCCTGGACCCAGGCAGGGGACTCCTACGAGCAGTACTTC | CAWTQAGDSYEQYF
. | . | TRBJ1-6 | TRBV4-3 | TGCGCCAGCAGCCCCCGCCCTCTGGGCTCCTATAATTCACCCCTCCACTTT | CASSPRPLGSYNSPLHF
once | TRBD2 | TRBJ2-3 | TRBV11-3 | TGTGCCAGCAGCTTAGGTGTACTAGCGGGGGGCACGGATACGCAGTATTTT | CASSLGVLAGGTDTQYF
. | . | TRBJ1-1 | TRBV7-6 | TGTGCCAGCAGCCCACCTGAGGGGAACACTGAAGCTTTCTTT | CASSPPEGNTEAFF
. | TRBD1 | TRBJ2-7 | TRBV29-1 | TGCAGCGTTGAAAGACAGGGCGAGCAGTACTTC | CSVERQGEQYF
. | . | TRBJ2-5 | TRBV15 | TGTGCCACCAGCCCCGGGGGTGATGAGACCCAGTACTTC | CATSPGGDETQYF
. | . | TRBJ1-1 | TRBV5-1 | TGCGCCAGCAGCTTGGGGGGGAACGCTGAAGCTTTCTTT | CASSLGGNAEAFF
. | . | TRBJ2-7 | TRBV5-6 | TGTGCCAGCAGCCCTGTTGGACGGCCCTACGAGCAGTACTTC | CASSPVGRPYEQYF
. | . | TRBJ2-7 | TRBV6-5 | TGTGCCAGCAGTGTCAGCCGGGGGCAGTCCTACGAGCAGTACTTC | CASSVSRGQSYEQYF
. | TRBD1 | TRBJ2-6 | TRBV18 | TGTGCCAGCTCCCGACAGGGTGGTGGGGCCAACGTCCTGACTTTC | CASSRQGGGANVLTF
. | TRBD2 | TRBJ2-1 | TRBV11-2 | TGTGCCAGCAGCTTAGGACTAGCGGGGAGGAATGAGCAGTTCTTC | CASSLGLAGRNEQFF
. | . | TRBJ2-7 | TRBV18 | TGTGCCAGCTCACCTGCACCGGCTACGGTCGAGCAGTACTTC | CASSPAPATVEQYF
. | TRBD2 | TRBJ2-3 | TRBV28 | TGTGCCAGCAGACCCGAGCTAGCGGGGGGGCCTGCAGATACGCAGTATTTT | CASRPELAGGPADTQYF